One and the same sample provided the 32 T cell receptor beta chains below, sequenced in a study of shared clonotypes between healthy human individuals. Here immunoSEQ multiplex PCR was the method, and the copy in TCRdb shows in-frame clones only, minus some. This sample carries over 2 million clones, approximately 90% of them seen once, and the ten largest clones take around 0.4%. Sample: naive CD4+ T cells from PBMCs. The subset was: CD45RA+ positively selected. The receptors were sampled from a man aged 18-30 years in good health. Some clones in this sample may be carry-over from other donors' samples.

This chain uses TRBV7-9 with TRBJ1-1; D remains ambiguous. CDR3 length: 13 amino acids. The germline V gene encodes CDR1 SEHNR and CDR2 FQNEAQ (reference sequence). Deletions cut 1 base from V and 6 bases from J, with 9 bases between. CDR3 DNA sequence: TGTGCCAGCAGCTTAGTCCAAGTATCTGAAGCTTTCTTT. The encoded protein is CASSLVQVSEAFF.

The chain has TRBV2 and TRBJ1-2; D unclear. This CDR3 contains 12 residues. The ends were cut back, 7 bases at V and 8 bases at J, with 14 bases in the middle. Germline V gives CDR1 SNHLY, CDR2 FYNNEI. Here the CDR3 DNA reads TGTGCCAGCAAAGAGACCTCGCGGGGCTACACCTTC. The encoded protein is CASKETSRGYTF. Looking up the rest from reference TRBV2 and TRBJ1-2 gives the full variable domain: EPEVTQTPSHQVTQMGQEVILRCVPISNHLYFYWYRQILGQKVEFLVSFYNNEISEKSEIFDDQFSVERPDGSNFTLKIRSTKLEDSAMYFCASKETSRGYTFGSGTRLTVV.

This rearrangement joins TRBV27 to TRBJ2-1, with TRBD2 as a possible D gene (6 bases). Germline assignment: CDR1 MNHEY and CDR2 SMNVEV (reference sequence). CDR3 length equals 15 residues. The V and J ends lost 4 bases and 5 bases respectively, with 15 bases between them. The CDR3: CASSSQRLGNNEQFF. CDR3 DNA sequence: TGTGCCAGCAGTTCACAACGACTAGGGAACAATGAGCAGTTCTTC.

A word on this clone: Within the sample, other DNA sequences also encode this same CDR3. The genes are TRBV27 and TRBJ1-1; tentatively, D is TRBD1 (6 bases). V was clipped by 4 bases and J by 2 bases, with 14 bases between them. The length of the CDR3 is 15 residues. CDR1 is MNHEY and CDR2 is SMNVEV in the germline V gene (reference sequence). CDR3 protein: CASSWGGAGNTEAFF. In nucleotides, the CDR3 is TGTGCCAGCAGTTGGGGGGGGGCAGGAAACACTGAAGCTTTCTTT.

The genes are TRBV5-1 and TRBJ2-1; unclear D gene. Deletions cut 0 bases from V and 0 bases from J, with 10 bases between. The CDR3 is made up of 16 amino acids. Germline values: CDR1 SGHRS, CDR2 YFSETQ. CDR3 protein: CASSLDPESSYNEQFF. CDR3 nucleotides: TGCGCCAGCAGCTTGGACCCAGAGAGCTCCTACAATGAGCAGTTCTTC.

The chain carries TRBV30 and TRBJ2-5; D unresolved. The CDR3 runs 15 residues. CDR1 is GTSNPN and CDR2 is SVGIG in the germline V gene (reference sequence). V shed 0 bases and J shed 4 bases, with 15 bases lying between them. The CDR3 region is CAWSVRDAARETQYF. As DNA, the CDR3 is TGTGCCTGGAGTGTACGAGATGCGGCCAGAGAGACCCAGTACTTC.

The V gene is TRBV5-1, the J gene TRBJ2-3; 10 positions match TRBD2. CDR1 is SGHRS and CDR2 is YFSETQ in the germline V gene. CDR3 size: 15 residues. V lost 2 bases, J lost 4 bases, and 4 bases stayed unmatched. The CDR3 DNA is TGCGCCAGCAGCTTTGTAGCGGGAGGATCAGATACGCAGTATTTT. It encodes CASSFVAGGSDTQYF.

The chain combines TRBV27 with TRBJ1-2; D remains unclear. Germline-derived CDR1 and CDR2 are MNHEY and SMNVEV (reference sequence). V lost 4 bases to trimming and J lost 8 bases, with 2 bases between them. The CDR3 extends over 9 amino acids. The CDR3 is CASSSGYTF. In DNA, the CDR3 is TGTGCCAGCAGTTCCGGCTACACCTTC.

CDR3 nucleotide sequence: TGCGCCAGCAGCTTGGGCGCGGGACAGTCCTATGGCTACACCTTC. Protein sequence: CASSLGAGQSYGYTF. The J gene is TRBJ1-2, the V gene TRBV5-1; 7 bases are shared with TRBD1. This CDR3 contains 15 residues. Germline CDR1 and CDR2: SGHRS and YFSETQ. With 0 bases clipped from V and 4 bases from J, the junction kept 6 bases outside the gene matches.

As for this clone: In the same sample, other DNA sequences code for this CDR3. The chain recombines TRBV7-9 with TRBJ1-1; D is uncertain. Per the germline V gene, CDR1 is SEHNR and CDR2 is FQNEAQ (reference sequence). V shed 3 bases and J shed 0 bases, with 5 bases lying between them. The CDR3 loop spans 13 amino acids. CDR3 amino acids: CASSFQMNTEAFF. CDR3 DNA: TGTGCCAGCAGCTTCCAGATGAACACTGAAGCTTTCTTT.

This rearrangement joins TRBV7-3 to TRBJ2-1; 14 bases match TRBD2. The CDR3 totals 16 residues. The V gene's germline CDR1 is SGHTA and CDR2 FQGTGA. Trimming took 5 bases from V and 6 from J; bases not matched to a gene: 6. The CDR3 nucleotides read TGTGCCAGCAGCAGAACGGGACTAGCGGGAGCCAATGAGCAGTTCTTC. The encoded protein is CASSRTGLAGANEQFF.

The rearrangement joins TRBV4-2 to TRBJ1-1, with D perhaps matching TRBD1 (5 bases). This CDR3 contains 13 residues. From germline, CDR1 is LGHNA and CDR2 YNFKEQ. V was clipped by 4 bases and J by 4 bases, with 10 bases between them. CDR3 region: CASSLKGSTEAFF. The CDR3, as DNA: TGTGCCAGCAGCCTAAAGGGGAGCACTGAAGCTTTCTTT.

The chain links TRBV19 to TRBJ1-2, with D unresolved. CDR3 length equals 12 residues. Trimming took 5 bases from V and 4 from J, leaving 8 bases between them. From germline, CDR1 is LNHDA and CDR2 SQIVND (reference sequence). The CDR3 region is CASSSRFYGYTF. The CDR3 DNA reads TGTGCCAGTAGTTCCAGGTTCTATGGCTACACCTTC. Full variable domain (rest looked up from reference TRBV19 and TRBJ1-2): DGGITQSPKYLFRKEGQNVTLSCEQNLNHDAMYWYRQDPGQGLRLIYYSQIVNDFQKGDIAEGYSVSREKKESFPLTVTSAQKNPTAFYLCASSSRFYGYTFGSGTRLTVV.

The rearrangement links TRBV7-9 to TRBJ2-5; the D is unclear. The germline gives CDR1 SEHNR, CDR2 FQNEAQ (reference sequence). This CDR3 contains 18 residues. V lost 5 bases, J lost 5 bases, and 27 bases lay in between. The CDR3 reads CASSPSLISLRLGETQYF. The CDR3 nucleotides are TGTGCCAGCAGCCCCAGTTTGATCTCATTGAGACTTGGCGAGACCCAGTACTTC.

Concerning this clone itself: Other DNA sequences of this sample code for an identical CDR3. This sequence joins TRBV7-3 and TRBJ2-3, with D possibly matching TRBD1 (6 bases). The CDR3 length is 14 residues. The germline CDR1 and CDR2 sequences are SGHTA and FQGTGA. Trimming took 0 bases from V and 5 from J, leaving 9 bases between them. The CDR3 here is CASSLTEGEDTQYF. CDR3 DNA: TGTGCCAGCAGCTTAACCGAGGGGGAAGATACGCAGTATTTT.

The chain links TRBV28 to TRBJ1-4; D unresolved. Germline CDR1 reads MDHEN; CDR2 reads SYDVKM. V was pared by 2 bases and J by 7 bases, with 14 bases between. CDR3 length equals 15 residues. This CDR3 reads CASSLRSGGSEKLFF. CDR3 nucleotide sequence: TGTGCCAGCAGTTTACGGTCTGGCGGCTCTGAAAAACTGTTTTTT.

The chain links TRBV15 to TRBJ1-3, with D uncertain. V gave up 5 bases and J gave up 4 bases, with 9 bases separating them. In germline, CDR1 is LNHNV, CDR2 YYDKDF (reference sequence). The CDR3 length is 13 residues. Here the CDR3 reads CATSSGSGNTIYF. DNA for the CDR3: TGTGCCACCAGCTCGGGAAGCGGAAACACCATATATTTT.

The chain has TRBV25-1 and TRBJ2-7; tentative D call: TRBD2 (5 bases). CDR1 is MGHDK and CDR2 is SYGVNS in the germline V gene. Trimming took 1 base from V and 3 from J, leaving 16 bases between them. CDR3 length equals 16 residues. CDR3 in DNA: TGTGCCAGCAGTGAATCCCGGCCCGGGAACGACTACGAGCAGTACTTC. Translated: CASSESRPGNDYEQYF.

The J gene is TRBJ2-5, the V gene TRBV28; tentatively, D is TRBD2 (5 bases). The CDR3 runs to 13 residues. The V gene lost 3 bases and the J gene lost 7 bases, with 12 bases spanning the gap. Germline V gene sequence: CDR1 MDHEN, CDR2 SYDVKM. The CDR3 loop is CASSLRDYGTQYF. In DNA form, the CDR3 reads TGTGCCAGCAGTTTGAGGGATTATGGGACCCAGTACTTC.

DNA for the CDR3: TGTGCCAGCAGCTTAAGTATGTCCCTGGGGAGGACAAACAATGAGCAGTTCTTC. It codes for CASSLSMSLGRTNNEQFF. The chain employs TRBV7-2 and TRBJ2-1, with D possibly being TRBD2 (6 bases). CDR3 size: 18 residues. CDR1 SGHTA and CDR2 FQGNSA come from the germline V gene. V lost 2 bases, J lost 5 bases, and 22 bases lay in between.

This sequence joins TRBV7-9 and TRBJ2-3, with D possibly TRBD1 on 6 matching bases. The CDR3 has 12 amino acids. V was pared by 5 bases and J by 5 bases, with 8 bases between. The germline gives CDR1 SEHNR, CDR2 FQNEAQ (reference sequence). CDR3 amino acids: CASSIQGDTQYF. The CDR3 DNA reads TGTGCCAGCAGCATACAGGGAGATACGCAGTATTTT.

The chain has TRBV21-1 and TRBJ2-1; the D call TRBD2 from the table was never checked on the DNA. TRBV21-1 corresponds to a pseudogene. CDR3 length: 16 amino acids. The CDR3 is CASSKGARGGVHEQFF. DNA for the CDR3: TGTGCCAGCAGCAAAGGCGCGCGGGGAGGAGTACATGAGCAGTTCTTC.

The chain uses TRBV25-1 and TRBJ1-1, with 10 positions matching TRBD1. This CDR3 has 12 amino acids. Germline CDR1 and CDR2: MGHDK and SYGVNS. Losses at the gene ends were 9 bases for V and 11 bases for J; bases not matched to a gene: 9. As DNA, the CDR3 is TGTGCCAGTCTGACAGGGGGCGGATGGGCTTTCTTT. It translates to CASLTGGGWAFF.

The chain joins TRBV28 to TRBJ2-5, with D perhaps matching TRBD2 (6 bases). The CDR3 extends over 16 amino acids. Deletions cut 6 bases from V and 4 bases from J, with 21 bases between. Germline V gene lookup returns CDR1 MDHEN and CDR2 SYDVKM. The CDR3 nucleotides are TGTGCCAGCAGATCTACAGAGATGGGGAGGAGAGAGACCCAGTACTTC. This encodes CASRSTEMGRRETQYF.

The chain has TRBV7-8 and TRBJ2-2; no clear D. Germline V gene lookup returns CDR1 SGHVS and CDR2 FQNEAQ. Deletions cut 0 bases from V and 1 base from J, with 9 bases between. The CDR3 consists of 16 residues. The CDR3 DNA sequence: TGTGCCAGCAGCTTAGCAGGAATCGGGAACACCGGGGAGCTGTTTTTT. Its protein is CASSLAGIGNTGELFF.

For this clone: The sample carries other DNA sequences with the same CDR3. CDR3 sequence (DNA): TGCAGCGTTGATCGGGGGGACACTGAAGCTTTCTTT. Its protein product is CSVDRGDTEAFF. This chain uses TRBV29-1 with TRBJ1-1, with D possibly being TRBD1 (5 bases). The CDR3 extends over 12 amino acids. The germline V and J ends were trimmed by 3 bases and 3 bases, with 8 bases remaining between them. In germline, CDR1 is SQVTM, CDR2 ANQGSEA.

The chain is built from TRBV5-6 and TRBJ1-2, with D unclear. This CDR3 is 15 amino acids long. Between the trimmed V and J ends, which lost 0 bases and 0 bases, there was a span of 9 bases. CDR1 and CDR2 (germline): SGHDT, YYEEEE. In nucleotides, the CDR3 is TGTGCCAGCAGCTTGGGAATCCTAACTAACTATGGCTACACCTTC. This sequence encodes CASSLGILTNYGYTF.

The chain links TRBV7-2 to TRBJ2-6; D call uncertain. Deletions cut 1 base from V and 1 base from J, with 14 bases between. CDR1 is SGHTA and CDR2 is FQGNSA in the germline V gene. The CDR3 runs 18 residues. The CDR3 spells CASSLVGFLPSGANVLTF. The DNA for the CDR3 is TGTGCCAGCAGCTTAGTAGGCTTTCTCCCGTCTGGGGCCAACGTCCTGACTTTC.

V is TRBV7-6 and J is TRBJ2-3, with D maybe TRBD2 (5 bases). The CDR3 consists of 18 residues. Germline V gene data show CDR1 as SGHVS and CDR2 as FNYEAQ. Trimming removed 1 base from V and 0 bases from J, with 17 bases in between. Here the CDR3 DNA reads TGTGCCAGCAGCTTAGAGCGGCGGAGCGGAGCTAGCACAGATACGCAGTATTTT. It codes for CASSLERRSGASTDTQYF.

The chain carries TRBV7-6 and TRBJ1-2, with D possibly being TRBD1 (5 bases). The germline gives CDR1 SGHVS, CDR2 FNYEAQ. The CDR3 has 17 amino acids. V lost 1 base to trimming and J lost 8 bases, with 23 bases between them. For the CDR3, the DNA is TGTGCCAGCAGCTTAGGAGCCTCACTCCGGGTCAGGGAGGGCTACACCTTC. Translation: CASSLGASLRVREGYTF. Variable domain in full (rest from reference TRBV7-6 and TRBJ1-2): GAGVSQSPRYKVTKRGQDVALRCDPISGHVSLYWYRQALGQGPEFLTYFNYEAQQDKSGLPNDRFSAERPEGSISTLTIQRTEQRDSAMYRCASSLGASLRVREGYTFGSGTRLTVV.

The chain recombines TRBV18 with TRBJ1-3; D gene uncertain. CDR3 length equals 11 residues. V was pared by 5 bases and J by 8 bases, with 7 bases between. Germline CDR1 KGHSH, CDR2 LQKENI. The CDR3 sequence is CASSNADTIYF. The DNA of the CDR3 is TGTGCCAGCTCAAATGCGGACACCATATATTTT.

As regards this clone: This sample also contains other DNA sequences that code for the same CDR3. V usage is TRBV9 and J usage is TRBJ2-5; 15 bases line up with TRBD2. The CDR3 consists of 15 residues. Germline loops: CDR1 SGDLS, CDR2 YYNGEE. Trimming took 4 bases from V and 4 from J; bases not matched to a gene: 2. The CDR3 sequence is CASSSGLAGGETQYF. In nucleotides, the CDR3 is TGTGCCAGCAGCTCGGGACTAGCGGGAGGAGAGACCCAGTACTTC.